A single sample is the source of the 2 T cell receptor beta chains below, sequenced in a study of T cell responses to AZD1222 COVID-19 vaccine. Produced via immunoSEQ multiplex PCR; TCRdb's table is partial and in-frame only. In the table there are about 120,000 clones, approximately 90% of which are singletons. The source was peripheral blood, collected on day 0 of AZD1222 vaccination. The source of these receptors is an adult in good health.

This chain links TRBV27 with TRBJ1-1; D gene unclear. Trimming stripped 6 bases from V and 1 base from J, with 9 bases between. Per the germline V gene, CDR1 is MNHEY and CDR2 is SMNVEV (reference sequence). The CDR3 is 13 amino acids. Here the CDR3 DNA reads TGTGCCAGCAGCCGACACCCGAACACTGAAGCTTTCTTT. It codes for CASSRHPNTEAFF.

The rearrangement uses TRBV5-4 and TRBJ2-2; D may be TRBD1 or TRBD2 (5 bases each). Looked up from germline, CDR1 is SGHNT and CDR2 is YYREEE (reference sequence). The CDR3 length is 13 residues. V was trimmed by 4 bases and J by 5 bases, leaving 9 bases between them. The DNA of the CDR3 is TGTGCCAGCAGCCGGTGGGGGACCGGGGAGCTGTTTTTT. Its translation: CASSRWGTGELFF.